This T cell receptor (beta chain) was captured by sequencing in a study of identifying expanded T cells in peripheral blood. J lost 1 base, V lost 2 bases, and 8 bases had no gene match. The CDR3 loop spans 18 amino acids. Germline V gene lookup returns CDR1 LNHNV and CDR2 YYDKDF (reference sequence). The method was immunoSEQ multiplex PCR; TCRdb's version includes in-frame clones alone and lacks a portion of them. The sample includes 55,000 to 80,000 clones, around four fifths of them seen just once. The V and J genes are TRBV15 and TRBJ2-6, with TRBD1 identical over 7 bases. The sequenced sample was blood. The receptor was isolated from a person aged 18 to 75 in good health. CDR3 protein: CATSRYRDSSSGANVLTF. CDR3 DNA: TGTGCCACCAGCAGATACCGGGACAGCTCTTCTGGGGCCAACGTCCTGACTTTC.